Following are 6 T cell receptor beta chains from one sample sequenced in a study of blood T cell repertoires in COVID-19. Clones were read by immunoSEQ multiplex PCR, and TCRdb kept only the in-frame ones, dropping some. There are tens of thousands of clones in the sample; approximately 90% occur only once, and nearly 5% lies in the top ten. The sample comprised peripheral blood. The receptors derive from a human donor in a cohort sampled during active COVID-19.

The CDR3 DNA reads as TGCAGCGTTACAGGACTAGCGGGGATGAAAGGACCAAAGCCGACCCAGTACTTC. Translated: CSVTGLAGMKGPKPTQYF. The chain employs TRBV29-1 and TRBJ2-5, with 12 bases identical to TRBD2. Germline V gene sequence: CDR1 SQVTM, CDR2 ANQGSEA. The CDR3 has 18 amino acids. J was trimmed by 7 bases and V by 5 bases; bases with no gene match: 20.

The V and J genes are TRBV9 and TRBJ2-1; TRBD2 agrees at 16 bases. Germline-derived CDR1 and CDR2 are SGDLS and YYNGEE. This CDR3 comprises 24 residues. The trim removed 1 base at V and 0 bases at J, leaving 19 bases unmatched. CDR3 nucleotides: TGTGCCAGCAGCGTACCAGAAGGGGTCCCCGGGACTAGCGGGAGGGCCAGCTCCTACAATGAGCAGTTCTTC. Amino acids: CASSVPEGVPGTSGRASSYNEQFF.

This chain connects TRBV27 to TRBJ2-7; 11 nucleotides align to TRBD1. Germline lookup yields CDR1 MNHEY and CDR2 SMNVEV (reference sequence). The junction had 5 bases not matched to a gene; V was cut back by 1 base and J by 6 bases. This CDR3 is built from 15 residues. This CDR3 reads CASSLWTGGVSEQYF. As DNA, the CDR3 is TGTGCCAGCAGTTTATGGACAGGGGGCGTGTCCGAGCAGTACTTC.

This clone was seen once. V is TRBV7-9 and J is TRBJ1-1; possibly TRBD1 for D (5 bases). CDR3 size: 15 residues. V was cut by 4 bases and J by 0 bases, with 12 bases left in between. Germline V CDR1 and CDR2: SEHNR, FQNEAQ (reference sequence). The chain's CDR3 is CASSSQGILNTEAFF. CDR3 sequence (DNA): TGTGCCAGCAGCTCGCAGGGAATCTTGAACACTGAAGCTTTCTTT.

The CDR3 sequence: CASSFRSTSGRYNNEQFF. In DNA, the CDR3 is TGTGCCAGCAGCTTCCGCTCGACTAGCGGGAGATACAACAATGAGCAGTTCTTC. This rearrangement joins TRBV5-6 to TRBJ2-1; 12 bases align to TRBD2. V gave up 2 bases and J gave up 5 bases; unmatched junction bases: 11. CDR1 is SGHDT, CDR2 YYEEEE, per germline. The CDR3 loop spans 18 amino acids.

The rearrangement links TRBV30 to TRBJ1-3; D unresolved. The CDR3 loop spans 16 amino acids. In germline, CDR1 is GTSNPN, CDR2 SVGIG (reference sequence). Trimming removed 0 bases from V and 1 base from J, with 13 bases in between. This CDR3 is CAWSVRGAYSGNTIYF. CDR3 in DNA: TGTGCCTGGAGTGTACGTGGAGCCTATTCTGGAAACACCATATATTTT. Supplemented by reference TRBV30 and TRBJ1-3, the full variable domain reads SQTIHQWPATLVQPVGSPLSLECTVEGTSNPNLYWYRQAAGRGLQLLFYSVGIGQISSEVPQNLSASRPQDRQFILSSKKLLLSDSGFYLCAWSVRGAYSGNTIYFGEGSWLTVV.